A selection of T cell receptor beta chains follows, all from one sample in a study of T cells in Graves' hyperthyroidism and ophthalmopathy. TCRdb re-called the multiplex PCR reads with MiXCR, one entry per CDR3 protein. The top ten clones hold about 45% of a sample with over 200,000 distinct CDR3 sequences, around 18% of them seen once. The source material was blood. Source of these receptors: a man aged 40-55 years with Graves' hyperthyroidism. Both conserved end residues are part of each CDR3. D genes are given only for firm matches. Expanded clones get a size class; other rows say once, few or many, or leave the size out.

DNA | CDR3 | size | V | D | J
TGTGCCAGCAGCGTAAACCCAGGGACTAGCGTACCCGATGAGCAGTTCTTC | CASSVNPGTSVPDEQFF | - | TRBV9 | TRBD2 | TRBJ2-1
TGTGCCAGCAGCTTAGATCAACAAGAGACCCAGTACTTC | CASSLDQQETQYF | many | TRBV7-2 | - | TRBJ2-5
TGTGCCAGCAGTGAGTCGGACGAGCAGTACTTC | CASSESDEQYF | many | TRBV6-1 | - | TRBJ2-7
TGTGCCAGCAGTTCAGTGGGCACCGGGGAGCTGTTTTTT | CASSSVGTGELFF | - | TRBV27 | - | TRBJ2-2
TGTGCCAGCAGCTCACTCTCTGGGGCCAACGTCCTGACTTTC | CASSSLSGANVLTF | - | TRBV2 | - | TRBJ2-6
TGCGCCAGCGGTGAGGGGCATAACTATGGCTACACCTTC | CASGEGHNYGYTF | many | TRBV5-1 | - | TRBJ1-2
TGCGCCAGCAGCCCGGACAGTAGTCGTGGCTACACCTTC | CASSPDSSRGYTF | many | TRBV5-1 | - | TRBJ1-2
TGTGCCAGCAGGTCGACAGGGGCTAACTATGGCTACACCTTC | CASRSTGANYGYTF | many | TRBV2 | TRBD1 | TRBJ1-2
TGTGCCAGCAGTTCAGCGGGGGGGCAAGATACGCAGTATTTT | CASSSAGGQDTQYF | few | TRBV28 | TRBD2 | TRBJ2-3
TGTGCCAGCAGTTTCTCTAGCGGGGGCCCTCTCGGGGCCGGGGAGCTGTTTTTT | CASSFSSGGPLGAGELFF | - | TRBV28 | TRBD2 | TRBJ2-2
TGTGCCAGCAGTGCAGTGGCCCCGAACACTGAAGCTTTCTTT | CASSAVAPNTEAFF | - | TRBV9 | - | TRBJ1-1
TGTGCCAGCAGGCGCACCGGGGCAGTCTCCTACGAGCAGTACTTC | CASRRTGAVSYEQYF | - | TRBV4-2 | - | TRBJ2-7
TGTGCCAGCAGCTACGCGGACAGCTCCTACGAGCAGTACTTC | CASSYADSSYEQYF | many | TRBV9 | - | TRBJ2-7
TGTGCCAGCAGTGCCCCGACTGGAAACACCATATATTTT | CASSAPTGNTIYF | many | TRBV27 | - | TRBJ1-3
TGTGCCAGCAGCCACAGCAGGACAGGTTCCAATTCACCCCTCCACTTT | CASSHSRTGSNSPLHF | many | TRBV7-2 | TRBD1 | TRBJ1-6
TGTGCCAGCAGTTTATCGGGGCTAGCGGGAGGTAGGGGGGAGCAGTTCTTC | CASSLSGLAGGRGEQFF | - | TRBV27 | TRBD2 | TRBJ2-1
TGTGCCAGCAGCTTAGTGAGGACAGTGAATGAAAAACTGTTTTTT | CASSLVRTVNEKLFF | many | TRBV7-2 | - | TRBJ1-4
TGTGCCAGCAGTTTCCTCCGGGGGGCGGGAGATACGCAGTATTTT | CASSFLRGAGDTQYF | few | TRBV6-2/TRBV6-3 | - | TRBJ2-3
TGTGCCAGCAGTTTAACGGATTACGAGCAGTACTTC | CASSLTDYEQYF | many | TRBV28 | - | TRBJ2-7
TGTGCCAGCAGCCCGAGGATGGGGGATAGCTACACCTTC | CASSPRMGDSYTF | many | TRBV7-8 | - | TRBJ1-2
TGTGCCAGCAGCAGGGGGAGGGGAATGGCTGGGGCCAACGTCCTGACTTTC | CASSRGRGMAGANVLTF | few | TRBV7-9 | - | TRBJ2-6
TGCGCCAGCAGCCTTAGGATATCCTACGAGCAGTACTTC | CASSLRISYEQYF | - | TRBV4-3 | - | TRBJ2-7
TGCAGTGTTAGCATGTCTCACTCTGGAAACACCATATATTTT | CSVSMSHSGNTIYF | few | TRBV20-1 | - | TRBJ1-3
TGTGCCAGCAGCGTAGGGGGACGAGAAGAGCAGTTCTTC | CASSVGGREEQFF | many | TRBV9 | - | TRBJ2-1
TGTGCCAGCAGCCCCGGACAGGGAGGGAGATTTTTCTTT | CASSPGQGGRFFF | - | TRBV9 | TRBD1 | TRBJ1-1
TGTGCCAGCAGTCTCAACAGGGGAGGGCAAGAGACCCAGTACTTC | CASSLNRGGQETQYF | many | TRBV7-2 | - | TRBJ2-5
TGCAGTGCTAGTTTCGGGCAGAACTATGGCTACACCTTC | CSASFGQNYGYTF | many | TRBV20-1 | - | TRBJ1-2
TGTGCCAGCAGCCGGGGAGGGTCGGTTCACTTT | CASSRGGSVHF | few | TRBV3-1 | - | TRBJ1-6
TGTGCCAGCAGTTTGAAGGGAGATAATTCACCCCTCCACTTT | CASSLKGDNSPLHF | many | TRBV12-3/TRBV12-4 | - | TRBJ1-6
TGTGCCAGCAGTTACCCACTAGCGGGGGGGTTCGGCACAGATACGCAGTATTTT | CASSYPLAGGFGTDTQYF | many | TRBV6-2/TRBV6-3 | TRBD2 | TRBJ2-3
TGCGCCAGCAGCCAGGCTCGGACAGGGGGATGGAGCAATCAGCCCCAGCATTTT | CASSQARTGGWSNQPQHF | - | TRBV4-3 | TRBD1 | TRBJ1-5
TGTGCCAGCAGTTTGACAGCCCCAGATACGCAGTATTTT | CASSLTAPDTQYF | many | TRBV12-3/TRBV12-4 | - | TRBJ2-3
TGTGCCAGTAGTTTCCGTAGGACAGGGGTCGGCAATCAGCCCCAGCATTTT | CASSFRRTGVGNQPQHF | many | TRBV19 | TRBD1 | TRBJ1-5
TGTGCCACCAAGGGCTTCGGAACGGGCACAGATACGCAGTATTTT | CATKGFGTGTDTQYF | - | TRBV7-3 | - | TRBJ2-3
TGCAGTGCTAGAGTGAGACAGGGGGCTTCGCGGGGGTACAATGAGCAGTTCTTC | CSARVRQGASRGYNEQFF | many | TRBV20-1 | TRBD1 | TRBJ2-1
TGTGCCTGGAGTGTACTAGACAGATCAGTGGCTTTCTTT | CAWSVLDRSVAFF | many | TRBV30 | - | TRBJ1-1
TGTGCCATCAGTGAGTCCGCGTATGGAGGAACTGAAGCTTTCTTT | CAISESAYGGTEAFF | few | TRBV10-3 | - | TRBJ1-1
TGTGCCACCAGTGATCAGGGGGCGGATGGCTACACCTTC | CATSDQGADGYTF | many | TRBV24-1 | TRBD1 | TRBJ1-2
TGCAGTGCTAGCGGAGGCCGGGGATGGTCCTATAATTCACCCCTCCACTTT | CSASGGRGWSYNSPLHF | - | TRBV20-1 | - | TRBJ1-6
TGTGCCAGCAGCCAACCCGGGACAGGGATGGGTGGCTACACCTTC | CASSQPGTGMGGYTF | many | TRBV3-1 | TRBD1 | TRBJ1-2
TGCAGTGCTAGTCAGTGGGGGACGGAGAACGAGCAGTACTTC | CSASQWGTENEQYF | many | TRBV20-1 | - | TRBJ2-7
TGTGCCAGCTACGCGGGGGGGCCACCCCTCCACTTT | CASYAGGPPLHF | many | TRBV28 | - | TRBJ1-6
TGTGCCAGCAGCGGATGGACTAGCGGATACACAGATACGCAGTATTTT | CASSGWTSGYTDTQYF | - | TRBV5-8 | TRBD2 | TRBJ2-3
TGTGCCAGCCTAGCGGGGGGGCAAGATACGCAGTATTTT | CASLAGGQDTQYF | - | TRBV2 | TRBD2 | TRBJ2-3
TGTGCCAGCAGCTTGATCCGTGTGGGCTACAATGAGCAGTTCTTC | CASSLIRVGYNEQFF | many | TRBV5-6 | - | TRBJ2-1
TGTGCCAGCAGCTTCGGGGGGCAGACCGGGGAGCTGTTTTTT | CASSFGGQTGELFF | - | TRBV7-3 | - | TRBJ2-2
TGCAGTGCCGTCCCCCGGGACAGGGAGACAGATACGCAGTATTTT | CSAVPRDRETDTQYF | many | TRBV20-1 | TRBD1 | TRBJ2-3
TGTGCCCAAAGACAGGGGAGTAGTCCGGTCTACGAGCAGTACTTC | CAQRQGSSPVYEQYF | many | TRBV30 | TRBD1 | TRBJ2-7
TGCAGTGCTAGATCTGGGACAGGGGAGGCTGAAGCTTTCTTT | CSARSGTGEAEAFF | many | TRBV20-1 | TRBD1 | TRBJ1-1
TGTGCCAGCAGTTCCCCAGGGGGCCCTAGCGGTGAAAAACTGTTTTTT | CASSSPGGPSGEKLFF | few | TRBV6-1 | TRBD1 | TRBJ1-4
TGTGCCAGCAGCTACGACACCTCCTACGAGCAGTACTTC | CASSYDTSYEQYF | many | TRBV11-2 | - | TRBJ2-7
TGCGCCAGCAGCTTGGAGCTCGTATCCAACGAGCAGTACTTC | CASSLELVSNEQYF | many | TRBV5-1 | - | TRBJ2-7
TGTGCCAGCAGCTTAGTGGGGAGGGCCGGGGAGCTGTTTTTT | CASSLVGRAGELFF | - | TRBV7-2 | TRBD2 | TRBJ2-2
TGCAGCGTTGGGGGTCAGGAGGAGACCCAGTACTTC | CSVGGQEETQYF | many | TRBV29-1 | - | TRBJ2-5
TGTGCCGGGATGGGGTATGGGGCCAACGTCCTGACTTTC | CAGMGYGANVLTF | many | TRBV7-9 | - | TRBJ2-6
TGTGCCAGCAGCTTTACACAGACGGCTTCCTACAATGAGCAGTTCTTC | CASSFTQTASYNEQFF | many | TRBV14 | - | TRBJ2-1
TGTGCCAGCAGCTTAGAACTCGGGACAGGTTGGGGCGAGCAGTACTTC | CASSLELGTGWGEQYF | many | TRBV7-2 | TRBD1 | TRBJ2-7
TGTGCCATCAGTGGGACAGGGGAAGATGGCTACACCTTC | CAISGTGEDGYTF | many | TRBV10-3 | TRBD1 | TRBJ1-2
TGTGCCAGCTCACCAGAAGCGGGGGCCTACGAGCAGTACTTC | CASSPEAGAYEQYF | many | TRBV18 | TRBD2 | TRBJ2-7
TGTGCCAGCAGCTTAGTGGCCTTAGCGGGAGTTGGGGGCAATGAGCAGTTCTTC | CASSLVALAGVGGNEQFF | - | TRBV7-3 | TRBD2 | TRBJ2-1